The clone carrying this TCR beta chain came up many times. Its cognate antigen is unknown. Previously described methods with listed TCR primers produced the bulk TCR libraries. TCRdb analysed the PCR reads with MiXCR anew, one entry per CDR3 protein. This table holds under 650,000 distinct CDR3 sequences, about 20% found once. This CDR3 region has 14 residues. The V and J ends lost 5 bases and 3 bases, in that order; junction bases with no gene match: 6. These data come from a study of molecular identifiers for immune sequencing clone quantification. General study results and limits: Clones above 20 RNA copies contained over 97% of effector molecules but under 1% of naive ones.

A CD8+CD4-CCR7+CD45RA+ gate was used to sort naive CD8 T cells. The chain recombines TRBV12-3 or TRBV12-4 with TRBJ2-7, with TRBD1 identical over 8 bases. The source material was naive CD8+ T cells from blood, with Jurkat cell RNA spiked in. This sample's subset: FACS-sorted CD8+CD4-CCR7+CD45RA+ naive T cells. The clonotype was recovered from a human donor in good health. Some libraries in this study had Jurkat cell RNA spiked in. CDR3 in DNA: TGTGCCAGCAGTCCGACGACAGGGGACTACGAGCAGTACTTC. Its protein is CASSPTTGDYEQYF.